This TCR beta chain derives from a study of cytomegalovirus exposure and HLA in healthy donors. Use of 60 Vbeta and 13 Jbeta primers characterized the PCR. Using immunoSEQ multiplex PCR, the repertoire was profiled, and TCRdb retains in-frame clones only, with some absent. The sample table sets out roughly 200,000 clones. Germline CDR1 is MDHEN and CDR2 is SYDVKM. J was trimmed by 6 bases and V by 4 bases; bases with no gene match: 6. The CDR3 spans 14 residues. Findings of the study overall: With high specificity and sensitivity, the classifier reportedly diagnosed cytomegalovirus status. TRBV6-2, TRBV6-3 and some other V segments were excluded as indistinguishable. The study put under 200 TCR beta chains on its list as cytomegalovirus-associated.

Notes on this clone: Its antigen is not known.

The TCR originated in a young man in good health and CMV-seronegative. Sequenced: PBMCs. The chain uses TRBV28 and TRBJ2-3; 8 bases are a match to TRBD2. In DNA form, the CDR3 reads TGTGCCAGCAGTTCCGGGGGGGCCAGGGATACGCAGTATTTT. Its protein product is CASSSGGARDTQYF.